The present T cell receptor (beta chain) was sequenced within a study of OX40 agonist ivuxolimab in advanced cancers. Study details: Eligibility rules accepted prior anti-PD-1, anti-PD-L1 or anti-CTLA-4 therapy, and around 44% had some.

CDR1 GTSNPN and CDR2 SVGIG come from the germline V gene (reference sequence). V gave up 5 bases and J gave up 7 bases, with 17 bases separating them. The CDR3 totals 14 residues. TCRdb's table, derived via immunoSEQ multiplex PCR, lists solely in-frame clones and lacks some. This table holds 15,000 to 20,000 clones, 80% to 90% found once. This specimen was CD4+ or CD8+ T cells sorted from blood, taken in a trial of the OX40 agonist ivuxolimab. The clonotype comes from an adult with an advanced solid tumor such as melanoma, head and neck, liver or kidney cancer. The chain recombines TRBV30 with TRBJ1-4; tentatively, D is TRBD1 (5 bases). This chain's CDR3 is CAWGWTLSGEKLFF. In DNA, the CDR3 is TGTGCCTGGGGATGGACACTGAGTGGTGAAAAACTGTTTTTT.